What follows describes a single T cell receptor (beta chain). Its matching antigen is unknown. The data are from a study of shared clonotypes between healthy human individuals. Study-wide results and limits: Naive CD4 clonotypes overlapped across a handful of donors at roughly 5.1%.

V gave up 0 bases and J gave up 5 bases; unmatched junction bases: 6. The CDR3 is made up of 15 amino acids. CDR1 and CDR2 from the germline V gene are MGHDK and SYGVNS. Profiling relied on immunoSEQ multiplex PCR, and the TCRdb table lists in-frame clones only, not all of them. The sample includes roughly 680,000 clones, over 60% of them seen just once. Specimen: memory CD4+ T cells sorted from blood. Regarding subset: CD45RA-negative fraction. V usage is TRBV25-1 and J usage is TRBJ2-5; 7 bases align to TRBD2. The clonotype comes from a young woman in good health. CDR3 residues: CASSEYAGVLETQYF. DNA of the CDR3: TGTGCCAGCAGTGAATACGCGGGAGTACTGGAGACCCAGTACTTC.